The clone carrying this TCR beta chain was seen repeatedly, ten times or more. No antigen is known for it. The V end was cut by 3 bases, the J end by 7 bases, with 18 bases between. The germline CDR1 and CDR2 sequences are MGHRA and YSYEKL. This CDR3 region has 15 residues. The data stem from a study of T cell repertoires in cytomegalovirus infection. Study overall: Signatures in public TCR beta sequences pointed to both CMV infection and matching HLA type. Overall study results and limits: HLA-C-restricted TCR beta clonotypes specific for CMV led the ex vivo response. Summed frequency of shared TCR beta families picked out CMV carriers who also had the relevant HLA.

MiXCR was run by TCRdb on the reads, yielding one entry per CDR3 protein. The sample includes around 630,000 distinct CDR3 sequences, 20% to 25% of them seen just once. The chain recombines TRBV4-1 with TRBJ1-1; maybe TRBD1 (5 bases). This TCR came from a human donor in good health (CMV status not recorded). Some clones in this sample may be carry-over from other donors' samples. The source material was CD8+ T cells from PBMCs. In DNA, the CDR3 is TGCGCCAGCAGCCACCAGGGTGTCCCCTCGGGTGAAGCTTTCTTT. It codes for CASSHQGVPSGEAFF.